Shown below are 2 T cell receptor beta chains from a single sample sequenced in a study of shared clonotypes between healthy human individuals. TCRdb's table, derived via immunoSEQ multiplex PCR, lists solely in-frame clones and lacks some. This table has 97,000 or so clones, 40% to 55% appearing once. The sample comprised PBMCs. These TCRs come from a woman between 35 and 50 years old in good health. Some clones in this sample may be carry-over from other donors' samples.

This clone has more than one count but fewer than ten. V usage is TRBV7-9 and J usage is TRBJ2-5, with TRBD2 as a possible D gene (6 bases). From germline, CDR1 is SEHNR and CDR2 FQNEAQ (reference sequence). V lost 4 bases and J lost 3, with 18 bases in between. This CDR3 is built from 16 residues. The CDR3 sequence is CASSSFPSSGEETQYF. The CDR3 nucleotides are TGTGCCAGCAGCTCCTTCCCCAGTAGCGGAGAAGAGACCCAGTACTTC.

The chain is built from TRBV6-5 and TRBJ1-2, with TRBD1 matching 7 bases. CDR3 length equals 15 residues. Germline V gives CDR1 MNHEY, CDR2 SVGAGI. V was clipped by 5 bases and J by 0 bases; unmatched bases: 6. In DNA form, the CDR3 reads TGTGCCAGCAGTCCACAGGGGTTAGCTAACTATGGCTACACCTTC. Translated: CASSPQGLANYGYTF.